These 32 T cell receptor beta chains were all obtained from the same sample, sequenced in a study of cytotoxic CD8 clonotypes in ibrutinib-treated CLL. TCRdb's table, derived via immunoSEQ multiplex PCR, lists solely in-frame clones and lacks some. The sample consists of fewer than 200,000 clones, about 80% of them appearing once. The sequencing used PBMCs, collected after 24 months of ibrutinib treatment. The receptors derive from a human donor with chronic lymphocytic leukemia.

The chain links TRBV11-3 to TRBJ2-3, with TRBD2 as a possible D gene (6 bases). Germline loops: CDR1 SGHNT, CDR2 YENEEA. The V end was cut by 5 bases, the J end by 1 base, with 13 bases between. The CDR3 contains 15 residues. The CDR3 sequence is CASSTRGGGTDTQYF. DNA of the CDR3: TGTGCCAGCAGCACGCGTGGCGGGGGCACAGATACGCAGTATTTT. The whole variable domain, filled in from reference TRBV11-3 and TRBJ2-3, reads EAGVVQSPRYKIIEKKQPVAFWCNPISGHNTLYWYLQNLGQGPELLIRYENEEAVDDSQLPKDRFSAERLKGVDSTLKIQPAELGDSAVYLCASSTRGGGTDTQYFGPGTRLTVL.

V usage is TRBV5-6 and J usage is TRBJ1-4, with D unclear. V lost 1 base and J 2 bases, leaving 9 bases between the germline ends. The CDR3 contains 15 residues. Germline V gene lookup returns CDR1 SGHDT and CDR2 YYEEEE. In DNA form, the CDR3 reads TGTGCCAGCAGCTTGCCCTCGGGTACTAATGAAAAACTGTTTTTT. This encodes CASSLPSGTNEKLFF.

CDR3 in amino acids: CASSYGDRGTGELFF. CDR3 DNA: TGTGCCAGCAGTTACGGAGACCGAGGCACCGGGGAGCTGTTTTTT. The chain recombines TRBV6-6 with TRBJ2-2; D call uncertain. CDR3 length: 15 amino acids. The V and J ends lost 2 bases and 4 bases respectively, with 11 bases between them. Germline V CDR1 and CDR2: MNHNY, SVGAGI (reference sequence).

The V call is TRBV19, the J call TRBJ1-1; 10 nucleotides line up with TRBD1. Germline V gene sequence: CDR1 LNHDA, CDR2 SQIVND (reference sequence). The ends lost 4 bases at V and 11 bases at J; junction bases unmatched: 4. This CDR3 has 12 residues. CDR3 in amino acids: CASSTGQGEAFF. The CDR3 DNA sequence: TGTGCCAGTAGTACAGGACAGGGGGAGGCTTTCTTT.

The chain has TRBV19 and TRBJ2-2; the match to TRBD1 covers 12 bases. Germline V gene lookup returns CDR1 LNHDA and CDR2 SQIVND (reference sequence). The CDR3 is made up of 21 amino acids. V lost 3 bases and J lost 2; bases outside the gene matches: 16. The CDR3 nucleotides are TGTGCCAGTAGTATCCTGGGACAGGGGGCGCGGAGAGGGGCAAACACCGGGGAGCTGTTTTTT. Translated: CASSILGQGARRGANTGELFF.

The chain employs TRBV25-1 and TRBJ2-3; either TRBD1 or TRBD2 may fit D (5 bases each). CDR1 and CDR2 (germline): MGHDK, SYGVNS. The length of the CDR3 is 14 residues. The V end lost 8 bases, the J end lost 4 bases, and 16 bases lay between the germline ends. The CDR3 here is CASRMGLASDTQYF. As DNA, the CDR3 is TGTGCCAGCCGAATGGGGCTAGCCTCAGATACGCAGTATTTT.

The rearrangement joins TRBV19 to TRBJ1-5, with TRBD1 identical over 9 bases. The J segment lost 9 bases and the V segment lost 2 bases, leaving 8 bases of the junction unmatched. The CDR3 has 15 amino acids. The germline V gene encodes CDR1 LNHDA and CDR2 SQIVND (reference sequence). The CDR3 DNA sequence: TGTGCCAGTAGTATAAGAGGACAGGGGAAGAGGCCCCAGCATTTT. Amino acids: CASSIRGQGKRPQHF. Full variable domain (remainder filled in from reference TRBV19 and TRBJ1-5): DGGITQSPKYLFRKEGQNVTLSCEQNLNHDAMYWYRQDPGQGLRLIYYSQIVNDFQKGDIAEGYSVSREKKESFPLTVTSAQKNPTAFYLCASSIRGQGKRPQHFGDGTRLSIL.

This clone was observed a few times. The V call is TRBV7-9, the J call TRBJ1-2; D is unclear. CDR3 length: 13 residues. V lost 6 bases to trimming and J lost 4 bases, with 12 bases between them. The V gene's germline CDR1 is SEHNR and CDR2 FQNEAQ (reference sequence). The CDR3 protein is CASSLTVVYGYTF. CDR3 nucleotide sequence: TGTGCCAGCAGTCTGACTGTGGTCTATGGCTACACCTTC.

The chain has TRBV6-6 and TRBJ2-7, with D perhaps TRBD1 (6 bases). CDR1 is MNHNY, CDR2 SVGAGI, per germline (reference sequence). This CDR3 has 13 amino acids. V was clipped by 4 bases and J by 2 bases, with 9 bases between them. CDR3 residues: CASSWDNAYEQYF. CDR3 DNA sequence: TGTGCCAGCAGTTGGGACAACGCCTACGAGCAGTACTTC.

V gene TRBV9 combines with J gene TRBJ1-3; D is undetermined. The CDR3 covers 12 residues. Germline CDR1 is SGDLS and CDR2 is YYNGEE. Trimming stripped 4 bases from V and 5 bases from J, with 7 bases between. CDR3: CASSTPRNTIYF. CDR3 DNA: TGTGCCAGCAGCACCCCCCGAAACACCATATATTTT.

V gene TRBV9 combines with J gene TRBJ2-7, with TRBD2 matching 11 bases. The CDR3 contains 17 residues. V shed 3 bases, J shed 3 bases, and the junction held 11 bases outside the gene matches. Germline V gene sequence: CDR1 SGDLS, CDR2 YYNGEE. The CDR3 reads CASSGSGTSGSVYEQYF. The CDR3 bases are TGTGCCAGCAGCGGAAGCGGGACTAGCGGAAGCGTCTACGAGCAGTACTTC.

The chain has TRBV5-1 and TRBJ2-1, with 12 bases matching TRBD2. Germline V gene lookup returns CDR1 SGHRS and CDR2 YFSETQ. With 4 bases clipped from V and 9 bases from J, the junction kept 14 bases outside the gene matches. The CDR3 runs 17 residues. CDR3 in amino acids: CASSRLAGLAGRGEQFF. The CDR3 bases are TGCGCCAGCAGCCGACTCGCAGGACTAGCGGGGAGGGGTGAGCAGTTCTTC.

The sample holds a few counts of this clone. The chain employs TRBV11-2 and TRBJ1-3; 9 nucleotides match TRBD1. Germline V gene lookup returns CDR1 SGHAT and CDR2 FQNNGV. The length of the CDR3 is 16 residues. The ends lost 5 bases at V and 1 base at J; junction bases unmatched: 6. CDR3 sequence (DNA): TGTGCCAGCAGCCCGTTGGACAGGGGTTCTGGAAACACCATATATTTT. It yields the protein CASSPLDRGSGNTIYF. Filled out from reference TRBV11-2 and TRBJ1-3, the complete variable domain reads EAGVAQSPRYKIIEKRQSVAFWCNPISGHATLYWYQQILGQGPKLLIQFQNNGVVDDSQLPKDRFSAERLKGVDSTLKIQPAKLEDSAVYLCASSPLDRGSGNTIYFGEGSWLTVV.

The V and J genes are TRBV2 and TRBJ2-7; 9 nucleotides match TRBD1. Germline V gene sequence: CDR1 SNHLY, CDR2 FYNNEI. V shed 0 bases, J shed 6 bases, and the junction held 6 bases outside the gene matches. This CDR3 contains 15 residues. The CDR3 protein is CASSEAGTGSSEQYF. For the CDR3, the DNA is TGTGCCAGCAGTGAAGCCGGGACAGGGAGTTCCGAGCAGTACTTC.

This chain joins TRBV28 and TRBJ2-7, with D hard to call. This CDR3 has 17 amino acids. Trimming took off 5 bases at V and 1 base at J, with 21 bases between the two ends. The germline CDR1 and CDR2 sequences are MDHEN and SYDVKM. CDR3 amino acids: CASSPITPRTDSYEQYF. The CDR3 coding sequence is TGTGCCAGCAGTCCCATTACTCCTAGGACGGATTCCTACGAGCAGTACTTC. The full variable domain, completed using reference TRBV28 and TRBJ2-7, is DVKVTQSSRYLVKRTGEKVFLECVQDMDHENMFWYRQDPGLGLRLIYFSYDVKMKEKGDIPEGYSVSREKKERFSLILESASTNQTSMYLCASSPITPRTDSYEQYFGPGTRLTVT.

The J gene is TRBJ1-1, the V gene TRBV28; maybe TRBD1 (6 bases). The ends were cut back, 7 bases at V and 0 bases at J, with 9 bases in the middle. The CDR3 extends over 13 amino acids. The germline V gene encodes CDR1 MDHEN and CDR2 SYDVKM. CDR3 bases: TGTGCCAGCATGGACAGAATGAACACTGAAGCTTTCTTT. It specifies CASMDRMNTEAFF.

In this sample, this clone turned up once. The chain recombines TRBV9 with TRBJ1-5; 8 positions agree with TRBD1. The CDR3 totals 14 residues. J was trimmed by 10 bases and V by 0 bases; bases with no gene match: 6. Germline V gene data show CDR1 as SGDLS and CDR2 as YYNGEE. For the CDR3, the DNA is TGTGCCAGCAGCGTAGGGACAGGGAGGGCACCCCAGCATTTT. Its protein product is CASSVGTGRAPQHF.

The sample holds a few counts of this clone. The chain recombines TRBV6-1 with TRBJ1-6; tentatively, D is TRBD1 (5 bases). With 4 bases removed from V and 10 bases from J, the gap between germline ends came to 14 bases. The CDR3 has 14 residues. In germline, CDR1 is MNHNS, CDR2 SASEGT. CDR3 amino acids: CASSVSGIRSPLHF. CDR3 nucleotide sequence: TGTGCCAGCAGTGTTTCAGGGATTAGGTCACCCCTCCACTTT.

This clone was recorded only once. The chain employs TRBV12-5 and TRBJ1-3; D may be TRBD1 (5 bases). This CDR3 has 18 residues. Per the germline V gene, CDR1 is LGHNT and CDR2 is FRNRAP. V dropped 0 bases and J dropped 2 bases, with 17 bases sitting between them. CDR3 sequence reads: CASGLVVPGWGPGNTIYF. For the CDR3, the DNA is TGTGCTAGTGGTTTGGTAGTTCCAGGCTGGGGCCCTGGAAACACCATATATTTT.

The chain combines TRBV13 with TRBJ2-5; no clear D. The CDR3 totals 12 residues. CDR1 is PRHDT and CDR2 is FYEKMQ in the germline V gene (reference sequence). V was shortened by 7 bases and J by 4 bases, with 10 bases between the two germline ends. CDR3 residues: CASNQRLETQYF. The CDR3 DNA sequence: TGTGCCAGCAATCAGAGGCTAGAGACCCAGTACTTC.

This chain connects TRBV6-1 to TRBJ1-2; D unresolved. This CDR3 region has 14 residues. Trimming left V 8 bases short and J 5 bases short, with 18 bases between. Looked up from germline, CDR1 is MNHNS and CDR2 is SASEGT. In DNA form, the CDR3 reads TGTGCCAGCCGAAGACCCACTGCGCAGTATGGCTACACCTTC. The encoded protein is CASRRPTAQYGYTF.

The CDR3 here is CASSLGTGRGSFGTDTQYF. The CDR3 DNA sequence: TGTGCCAGCAGCTTGGGGACAGGGAGAGGTTCGTTCGGCACAGATACGCAGTATTTT. This chain connects TRBV7-9 to TRBJ2-3, with TRBD1 identical over 9 bases. The V and J ends lost 3 bases and 1 base, in that order; junction bases with no gene match: 14. Germline V gives CDR1 SEHNR, CDR2 FQNEAQ (reference sequence). This CDR3 has 19 residues.

The V gene is TRBV5-4, the J gene TRBJ1-3, with D unresolved. The CDR3 contains 15 residues. Germline CDR1 and CDR2: SGHNT and YYREEE (reference sequence). The ends were cut back, 5 bases at V and 0 bases at J, with 12 bases in the middle. The CDR3 region has the DNA TGTGCCAGCAGTGAAACGGGTTACTCTGGAAACACCATATATTTT. Its protein is CASSETGYSGNTIYF.

This chain uses TRBV5-1 with TRBJ1-1, with TRBD1 as a possible D gene (5 bases). The CDR3 is 13 residues long. Trimming took off 3 bases at V and 7 bases at J, with 13 bases between the two ends. CDR1 and CDR2 (germline): SGHRS, YFSETQ. CDR3 sequence: CASSWGWTGEAFF. CDR3 DNA: TGCGCCAGCAGCTGGGGCTGGACGGGTGAAGCTTTCTTT. Full variable domain (remainder filled in from reference TRBV5-1 and TRBJ1-1): KAGVTQTPRYLIKTRGQQVTLSCSPISGHRSVSWYQQTPGQGLQFLFEYFSETQRNKGNFPGRFSGRQFSNSRSEMNVSTLELGDSALYLCASSWGWTGEAFFGQGTRLTVV.

The V gene is TRBV6-1, the J gene TRBJ1-5, with no clear D. Looked up from germline, CDR1 is MNHNS and CDR2 is SASEGT. CDR3 length: 14 amino acids. The V gene lost 0 bases and the J gene lost 5 bases, with 8 bases spanning the gap. The CDR3 DNA reads as TGTGCCAGCAGTGAAGCGCTTCGGGATCAGCCCCAGCATTTT. It specifies CASSEALRDQPQHF.

The rearrangement uses TRBV5-3 and TRBJ2-3; no reliable D call. TRBV5-3 is known as an ORF, though its function is uncertain. The V end was cut by 0 bases, the J end by 1 base, with 12 bases between. CDR3 length: 16 residues. The CDR3 region is CARSLALLLGTDTQYF. The CDR3 coding sequence is TGTGCCAGAAGCTTGGCTCTACTACTTGGCACAGATACGCAGTATTTT.

This chain links TRBV12-5 with TRBJ2-1, with 7 bases matching TRBD1. The junction had 4 bases not matched to a gene; V was cut back by 3 bases and J by 5 bases. The CDR3 is made up of 14 amino acids. The germline CDR1 and CDR2 sequences are LGHNT and FRNRAP. The DNA of the CDR3 is TGTGCTAGTGGTTTAGGAGACAGGGACAATGAGCAGTTCTTC. Protein product: CASGLGDRDNEQFF.

This clone was observed a single time. This rearrangement joins TRBV6-1 to TRBJ2-6; D is uncertain. CDR1 and CDR2 from the germline V gene are MNHNS and SASEGT. The V gene lost 7 bases and the J gene lost 1 base, with 8 bases spanning the gap. CDR3 length equals 14 residues. The CDR3 loop reads CASIVMSGANVLTF. CDR3 nucleotides: TGTGCCAGCATAGTTATGTCTGGGGCCAACGTCCTGACTTTC.

CDR3 coding DNA: TGTGCCAGCAGTTACACAGGCGCTGGCTACACCTTC. It specifies CASSYTGAGYTF. The chain has TRBV6-5 and TRBJ1-2, with a weak D call TRBD1 (5 bases). CDR1 and CDR2 (germline): MNHEY, SVGAGI. CDR3 length: 12 residues. Trimming stripped 2 bases from V and 7 bases from J, with 8 bases between.

Only one count was recorded for this clone. The chain is built from TRBV5-4 and TRBJ2-1; 16 nucleotides match TRBD2. V lost 4 bases, J lost 7 bases, and 2 bases stayed unmatched. CDR1 is SGHNT, CDR2 YYREEE, per germline (reference sequence). CDR3 size: 15 residues. The CDR3 loop reads CASSTGLAGGNEQFF. CDR3 bases: TGTGCCAGCAGCACGGGACTAGCGGGGGGGAATGAGCAGTTCTTC.

This chain connects TRBV6-5 to TRBJ1-1; no reliable D call. Looked up from germline, CDR1 is MNHEY and CDR2 is SVGAGI. The CDR3 is 13 amino acids. V lost 0 bases to trimming and J lost 3 bases, with 5 bases between them. Written as DNA, the CDR3 is TGTGCCAGCAGTTACTCCCGGTACACTGAAGCTTTCTTT. It specifies CASSYSRYTEAFF.

The V gene is TRBV27, the J gene TRBJ1-4; no clear D gene. The CDR3 has 14 residues. The V gene lost 3 bases and the J gene lost 8 bases, with 13 bases spanning the gap. Per germline, CDR1 MNHEY and CDR2 SMNVEV (reference sequence). In DNA form, the CDR3 reads TGTGCCAGCAGTTTTAGAGGGATAGGGGAAAAACTGTTTTTT. It encodes CASSFRGIGEKLFF.